This T cell receptor (beta chain) was found in a study of T-cell memory formation after mild COVID-19. Findings and limits, study-wide: Certain responding clones were present in pre-infection memory, suggesting participation of cross-reactive memory. Later expanders leaned CD4+, whereas clones that contracted between day 15 and 85 were balanced CD4/CD8. Among contracting clones, CD4+ were mainly CM/EM and CD8+ enriched in EMRA.

TCRdb recomputed calls from the 5' RACE reads with MiXCR, one row per CDR3 protein. In the table there are approximately 490,000 distinct CDR3 sequences, roughly 20% of which are singletons. The table lists this clonotype with a few counts. The antigen remains undetermined. In germline, CDR1 is DFQATT, CDR2 SNEGSKA (reference sequence). This CDR3 has 15 amino acids. The V end lost 1 base, the J end lost 2 bases, and 13 bases lay between the germline ends. Input material: PBMCs or a T cell subset sorted from them (not recorded which). The clonotype originates from an adult woman who had mild COVID-19 (a few samples of this study predate the infection). Cell type and time point are not known. The chain recombines TRBV20-1 with TRBJ2-3; D unresolved. The CDR3 sequence is CSARGGESYTDTQYF. The CDR3 nucleotides read TGCAGTGCTAGAGGGGGTGAGAGCTACACAGATACGCAGTATTTT.